A single sample gave rise to the 32 T cell receptor beta chains below, sequenced in a study of T cell changes during pregnancy in multiple sclerosis. The method was immunoSEQ multiplex PCR; TCRdb's version includes in-frame clones alone and lacks a portion of them. The sample records 100,000 or so clones, more than 90% being singletons. Source: peripheral blood, taken in the second trimester of pregnancy. The receptors were gathered from a female donor with multiple sclerosis, enrolled in a pregnancy study.

The chain links TRBV4-3 to TRBJ1-4, with D perhaps TRBD1 (5 bases). V lost 3 bases to trimming and J lost 5 bases, with 13 bases between them. Germline CDR1 is LGHNA and CDR2 is YSLEER. The CDR3 spans 15 residues. As DNA, the CDR3 is TGCGCCAGCAGCCAGAGCGGGACGGACAATGAAAAACTGTTTTTT. It codes for CASSQSGTDNEKLFF.

The V and J genes are TRBV7-2 and TRBJ1-1; TRBD1 might be the D (6 bases). The V gene lost 2 bases and the J gene lost 8 bases, with 12 bases spanning the gap. The CDR3 is 13 amino acids. The V gene's germline CDR1 is SGHTA and CDR2 FQGNSA. The CDR3 nucleotides are TGTGCCAGCAGCTTACAGACAGGAGACGAAGCTTTCTTT. Translation gives CASSLQTGDEAFF.

This chain uses TRBV7-9 with TRBJ2-1, with 10 bases fitting TRBD2. This CDR3 has 14 amino acids. Trimming at V came to 5 bases and at J to 10 bases, leaving 8 bases not matched to a gene. Germline V gives CDR1 SEHNR, CDR2 FQNEAQ (reference sequence). The CDR3: CASSLQAGGLEQFF. CDR3 DNA sequence: TGTGCCAGCAGCCTTCAAGCGGGGGGGTTAGAGCAGTTCTTC. Together with reference TRBV7-9 and TRBJ2-1, the CDR3 gives the full variable domain: DTGVSQNPRHKITKRGQNVTFRCDPISEHNRLYWYRQTLGQGPEFLTYFQNEAQLEKSRLLSDRFSAERPKGSFSTLEIQRTEQGDSAMYLCASSLQAGGLEQFFGPGTRLTVL.

There are a few counts of this clone. This chain connects TRBV9 to TRBJ1-2, with D possibly being TRBD1 (6 bases). The CDR3 consists of 15 residues. Per germline, CDR1 SGDLS and CDR2 YYNGEE. The ends were cut back, 0 bases at V and 2 bases at J, with 11 bases in the middle. The CDR3, as DNA: TGTGCCAGCAGCGTAGGATGGGGGCTCAACTATGGCTACACCTTC. This codes for CASSVGWGLNYGYTF. Looking up the rest from reference TRBV9 and TRBJ1-2 gives the full variable domain: DSGVTQTPKHLITATGQRVTLRCSPRSGDLSVYWYQQSLDQGLQFLIQYYNGEERAKGNILERFSAQQFPDLHSELNLSSLELGDSALYFCASSVGWGLNYGYTFGSGTRLTVV.

The J gene is TRBJ2-4, the V gene TRBV7-8; tentatively, D is TRBD2 (5 bases). The V gene lost 6 bases and the J gene lost 8 bases, with 11 bases spanning the gap. CDR1 and CDR2 (germline): SGHVS, FQNEAQ. The CDR3 is 12 residues long. This CDR3 reads CASRGSRDIQYF. The CDR3 DNA reads TGTGCCAGCAGGGGGAGTAGGGACATTCAGTACTTC.

V usage is TRBV9 and J usage is TRBJ2-2, with 9 bases matching TRBD1. This CDR3 region has 14 residues. Germline V gene data show CDR1 as SGDLS and CDR2 as YYNGEE. J gave up 7 bases and V 3 bases, and 4 bases lay outside the gene matches. The CDR3, as DNA: TGTGCCAGCAGCGAACAGGGGGCGGTCGGGGAGCTGTTTTTT. The encoded protein is CASSEQGAVGELFF. The full variable domain, rest sourced from reference TRBV9 and TRBJ2-2, is DSGVTQTPKHLITATGQRVTLRCSPRSGDLSVYWYQQSLDQGLQFLIQYYNGEERAKGNILERFSAQQFPDLHSELNLSSLELGDSALYFCASSEQGAVGELFFGEGSRLTVL.

V is TRBV19 and J is TRBJ1-4; D might be TRBD1 (5 bases). CDR1 LNHDA and CDR2 SQIVND come from the germline V gene (reference sequence). V lost 5 bases, J lost 7 bases, and 11 bases lay in between. The CDR3 loop spans 13 amino acids. DNA for the CDR3: TGTGCCAGTAGTGCCGGGGGTGGTGAAAAACTGTTTTTT. It specifies CASSAGGGEKLFF.

This rearrangement joins TRBV28 to TRBJ1-1; D gene ambiguous. The CDR3 totals 12 residues. V shed 9 bases and J shed 1 base, with 9 bases lying between them. Germline assignment: CDR1 MDHEN and CDR2 SYDVKM. The DNA of the CDR3 is TGTGCCAGTTCCATCGGGAACACTGAAGCTTTCTTT. It translates to CASSIGNTEAFF.

V usage is TRBV15 and J usage is TRBJ2-6; no firm D call. Germline CDR1 and CDR2: LNHNV and YYDKDF (reference sequence). This CDR3 is built from 14 residues. V was shortened by 4 bases and J by 0 bases, with 4 bases between the two germline ends. The CDR3 DNA reads as TGTGCCACCAGCACCTACTCTGGGGCCAACGTCCTGACTTTC. Protein sequence: CATSTYSGANVLTF.

The DNA for the CDR3 is TGTGCCAGCAGTTTGGGGACAGGGGCGACAGATACGCAGTATTTT. Residues: CASSLGTGATDTQYF. The chain couples TRBV28 to TRBJ2-3; 10 bases align to TRBD1. The V gene end was trimmed by 3 bases and the J gene end by 3 bases; junction bases not matched to a gene: 3. Germline loops: CDR1 MDHEN, CDR2 SYDVKM. The CDR3 has 15 amino acids.

The V and J genes are TRBV27 and TRBJ2-5; 7 bases line up with TRBD1. V was clipped by 6 bases and J by 1 base; unmatched bases: 11. This CDR3 spans 16 amino acids. The V gene's germline CDR1 is MNHEY and CDR2 SMNVEV (reference sequence). The CDR3 reads CASRPSPGQSQETQYF. CDR3 in DNA: TGTGCCAGCAGACCCTCCCCGGGACAGAGCCAAGAGACCCAGTACTTC.

This clone is a singleton in its sample. J is TRBJ2-1 and V is TRBV14; D is ambiguous. The germline V gene encodes CDR1 SGHDN and CDR2 FVKESK. V was shortened by 1 base and J by 5 bases, with 9 bases between the two germline ends. This CDR3 is built from 14 residues. The DNA for the CDR3 is TGTGCCAGCAGCCAAGTCATCAGCGACAATGAGCAGTTCTTC. Protein: CASSQVISDNEQFF.

V gene TRBV6-5 combines with J gene TRBJ1-4, with a possible D match to TRBD1 (5 bases). Germline values: CDR1 MNHEY, CDR2 SVGAGI. Trimming left V 2 bases short and J 3 bases short, with 10 bases between. This CDR3 spans 15 amino acids. CDR3 sequence: CASSYLQAANEKLFF. The DNA of the CDR3 is TGTGCCAGCAGTTACCTACAGGCAGCTAATGAAAAACTGTTTTTT.

The gene calls are TRBV14 and TRBJ2-3, with a possible D match to TRBD1 (5 bases). Germline assignment: CDR1 SGHDN and CDR2 FVKESK. The CDR3 contains 16 residues. Trimming removed 1 base from V and 6 bases from J, with 17 bases in between. CDR3 loop: CASSQGIRATADTQYF. DNA of the CDR3: TGTGCCAGCAGCCAAGGGATCAGGGCCACGGCGGATACGCAGTATTTT.

The chain couples TRBV27 to TRBJ1-1, with D uncertain. Trimming pared 5 bases from V and 7 bases from J, leaving 17 bases between. Germline V gives CDR1 MNHEY, CDR2 SMNVEV (reference sequence). The CDR3 sequence is 14 residues long. CDR3 amino acids: CASSPLTDDSEAFF. Written as DNA, the CDR3 is TGTGCCAGCAGTCCTTTGACTGATGATAGTGAAGCTTTCTTT.

V is TRBV18 and J is TRBJ2-1, with 11 bases lining up with TRBD2. This CDR3 contains 16 residues. CDR1 is KGHSH, CDR2 LQKENI, per germline. Germline trimming cut 3 bases from V and 10 bases from J; bases unmatched to any gene: 11. CDR3 amino acids: CASSPNSGRGHFEQFF. The CDR3 region has the DNA TGTGCCAGCTCACCCAATAGCGGGAGGGGACACTTCGAGCAGTTCTTC.

The chain has TRBV27 and TRBJ2-2; 7 bases map to TRBD2. CDR1 is MNHEY, CDR2 SMNVEV, per germline (reference sequence). Trimming at V came to 0 bases and at J to 2 bases, leaving 6 bases not matched to a gene. This CDR3 contains 17 residues. The CDR3 here is CASSLSLGDYNTGELFF. The CDR3 coding sequence is TGTGCCAGCAGTTTATCTTTAGGGGACTATAACACCGGGGAGCTGTTTTTT.

The chain uses TRBV5-1 and TRBJ2-3; 8 bases match TRBD1. CDR3 length equals 16 residues. Germline-derived CDR1 and CDR2 are SGHRS and YFSETQ. V dropped 1 base and J dropped 3; count of bases not matched to a gene: 7. CDR3 amino acids: CASSLSAGGPTDTQYF. CDR3 bases: TGCGCCAGCAGCTTGTCGGCAGGGGGCCCGACAGATACGCAGTATTTT.

The V gene is TRBV27, the J gene TRBJ2-1; 12 nucleotides align to TRBD1. V shed 0 bases and J 6 bases; nucleotides not matched to a gene: 12. Germline loops: CDR1 MNHEY, CDR2 SMNVEV (reference sequence). The CDR3 has 19 residues. As DNA, the CDR3 is TGTGCCAGCAGTTTATCCCCAGTCAGGGGGACAGGGGGCTTCAATGAGCAGTTCTTC. Amino acid sequence: CASSLSPVRGTGGFNEQFF.

The rearrangement uses TRBV27 and TRBJ1-4, with a weak D call TRBD1 (5 bases). CDR3 length: 18 amino acids. The germline gives CDR1 MNHEY, CDR2 SMNVEV (reference sequence). The ends were cut back, 2 bases at V and 8 bases at J, with 24 bases in the middle. CDR3 bases: TGTGCCAGCAGTTTACGCGGACACCCGAGCTCCCGCGAGGAAAAACTGTTTTTT. The encoded protein is CASSLRGHPSSREEKLFF.

Here the CDR3 reads CALGSGIDTQYF. For the CDR3, the DNA is TGTGCCCTAGGTAGTGGTATCGATACGCAGTATTTT. V and J are TRBV7-9 and TRBJ2-3, with D unresolved. CDR3 size: 12 residues. Germline V gene sequence: CDR1 SEHNR, CDR2 FQNEAQ (reference sequence). V shed 11 bases and J shed 6 bases, with 15 bases lying between them.

The CDR3 bases are TGTGCCAGCAGTAACTACCTGGCCTACACTGAAGCTTTCTTT. Translation gives CASSNYLAYTEAFF. The chain couples TRBV6-5 to TRBJ1-1, with D hard to call. The CDR3 has 14 residues. Germline V gives CDR1 MNHEY, CDR2 SVGAGI. The V end was cut by 5 bases, the J end by 3 bases, with 13 bases between.

The chain couples TRBV14 to TRBJ2-1; D may be TRBD2 (5 bases). V was shortened by 5 bases and J by 5 bases, with 13 bases between the two germline ends. Germline CDR1 SGHDN, CDR2 FVKESK. The CDR3 length is 14 residues. In DNA, the CDR3 is TGTGCCAGCAGCTCGCAGACTACCAACAATGAGCAGTTCTTC. It codes for CASSSQTTNNEQFF.

This chain uses TRBV27 with TRBJ1-1, with D maybe TRBD1 (6 bases). V lost 7 bases and J 7 bases, leaving 28 bases between the germline ends. Germline V CDR1 and CDR2: MNHEY, SMNVEV (reference sequence). The CDR3 is made up of 17 amino acids. The CDR3 region is CASKSSAWGQGQVEAFF. CDR3 bases: TGTGCCAGCAAATCGTCGGCCTGGGGGCAGGGGCAGGTTGAAGCTTTCTTT.

The V and J genes are TRBV5-1 and TRBJ2-4; a possible D gene is TRBD2 (5 bases). Trimming took 4 bases from V and 7 from J, leaving 15 bases between them. CDR1 is SGHRS and CDR2 is YFSETQ in the germline V gene. CDR3 length: 14 residues. The CDR3 loop reads CASSHLASANIQYF. DNA for the CDR3: TGCGCCAGCAGCCACTTAGCGAGCGCGAACATTCAGTACTTC.

The chain links TRBV7-6 to TRBJ2-5, with 10 nucleotides matching TRBD2. V trimming: 5 bases; J trimming: 5 bases; junction bases outside the gene matches: 8. Germline V CDR1 and CDR2: SGHVS, FNYEAQ. The CDR3 has 15 residues. The CDR3 reads CASSNPSGRVETQYF. CDR3 nucleotide sequence: TGTGCCAGCAGCAACCCTAGCGGGAGAGTCGAGACCCAGTACTTC.

This clone has only a few counts. This rearrangement joins TRBV14 to TRBJ2-3, with TRBD2 matching over 9 bases. The trim removed 1 base at V and 1 base at J, leaving 3 bases unmatched. The CDR3 consists of 16 residues. Germline CDR1 and CDR2: SGHDN and FVKESK. Here the CDR3 DNA reads TGTGCCAGCAGCCAAGGGACTAGCGTCGGCACAGATACGCAGTATTTT. It encodes CASSQGTSVGTDTQYF.

This clone was seen only a few times. This sequence joins TRBV7-2 and TRBJ2-7; TRBD2 matches 9 bases. This CDR3 is 13 amino acids long. V shed 1 base, J shed 6 bases, and the junction held 1 base outside the gene matches. Per germline, CDR1 SGHTA and CDR2 FQGNSA. The CDR3 reads CASSLGAGGEQYF. The CDR3 coding sequence is TGTGCCAGCAGCTTAGGAGCGGGAGGCGAGCAGTACTTC.

The CDR3 reads CASSPYRDYNTDTQYF. The CDR3, as DNA: TGTGCCAGCAGCCCCTATCGGGACTACAACACAGATACGCAGTATTTT. The chain has TRBV7-3 and TRBJ2-3; 7 positions match TRBD2. V lost 5 bases, J lost 2 bases, and 10 bases stayed unmatched. Germline V gene lookup returns CDR1 SGHTA and CDR2 FQGTGA. The CDR3 is 16 residues long.

The chain has TRBV6-5 and TRBJ2-7, with 7 bases identical to TRBD2. Germline V lookup: CDR1 MNHEY, CDR2 SVGAGI. The CDR3 length is 14 residues. The J segment lost 0 bases and the V segment lost 7 bases, leaving 6 bases of the junction unmatched. CDR3 region: CASNVAGASYEQYF. Here the CDR3 DNA reads TGTGCCAGCAACGTAGCGGGTGCCTCCTACGAGCAGTACTTC.

This clone has only one observation. The rearrangement links TRBV4-2 to TRBJ2-4; possible D gene TRBD2, 7 bases. Looked up from germline, CDR1 is LGHNA and CDR2 is YNFKEQ. The CDR3 consists of 18 residues. V lost 1 base, J lost 0 bases, and 16 bases lay in between. CDR3 coding DNA: TGTGCCAGCAGCCAAGCGGGGGGCCGAATACTAGCCAAAAACATTCAGTACTTC. This translates into CASSQAGGRILAKNIQYF.

The chain couples TRBV5-6 to TRBJ1-6, with 10 bases fitting TRBD1. After removal of 6 bases from V and 8 bases from J, the junction contained 5 bases not matched to a gene. Germline lookup yields CDR1 SGHDT and CDR2 YYEEEE. This CDR3 has 14 residues. The CDR3 DNA reads TGTGCCAGCACCTGGGGGACAGGGGATTCACCCCTCCACTTT. Amino acids: CASTWGTGDSPLHF.